This T cell receptor beta chain is from a study of T cells in narcolepsy. Whole-study findings and limits: Reportedly, autoreactive clonotypes were serially detected in patients' blood but not controls'. Same-patient CSF and blood CD4+ T cell clonotypes included HCRT-specific and TRIB2-specific autoreactive ones. Autoreactive clone sequences were missing from some blood memory CD4+ repertoires.

Profiled with immunoSEQ multiplex PCR; TCRdb holds only in-frame clones, not every one. Of about 33,000 clones in the sample, roughly 90% were seen once. Comment on this clone: Its matching antigen is unknown.

The J segment lost 4 bases and the V segment lost 2 bases, leaving 3 bases of the junction unmatched. CDR1 is SGHNT and CDR2 is YYREEE in the germline V gene (reference sequence). CDR3 length equals 15 residues. The chain has TRBV5-4 and TRBJ2-1; 10 nucleotides agree with TRBD2. The sample consisted of CD45RA- memory CD4+ T cells from PBMCs. This TCR came from a human donor with narcolepsy. The CDR3 bases are TGTGCCAGCAGCTTCAGACTAGCGGGTTACAATGAGCAGTTCTTC. It encodes CASSFRLAGYNEQFF.